This T cell receptor beta chain derives from a study of CD8+ T cells in alopecia areata. RNA extraction was followed by reverse transcription into cDNA, which acted as the sequencing template. Produced via immunoSEQ multiplex PCR; TCRdb's table is partial and in-frame only. The sample yields around 150,000 clones, approximately 60% seen once. V was cut by 4 bases and J by 2 bases, with 15 bases left in between. In germline, CDR1 is SEHNR, CDR2 FQNEAQ (reference sequence). CDR3 length: 15 amino acids. Indicated treatment: oral pan-JAK inhibitor, 5-10 mg twice daily. Peripheral blood, together with lesional scalp punch biopsies, was collected from alopecia areata patients.

The gene calls are TRBV7-9 and TRBJ2-7; TRBD1 might be the D (6 bases). The TCR comes from a human donor with alopecia areata. This material consisted of CD4+ T cells sorted from blood, taken at week 24, from a patient treated with tofacitinib. CDR3 in DNA: TGTGCCAGCAGCTCCCTCGGTGGGACACCCTACGAGCAGTACTTC. Encoded protein: CASSSLGGTPYEQYF.